This T cell receptor beta chain was identified in a study of cytomegalovirus exposure and HLA in healthy donors. Concerning this clone: Its cognate antigen is unknown.

Study findings and constraints: For TCR beta chains, V- and J-gene trimming was later linked to a missense DCLRE1C variant. Reportedly, TCR beta sequences accurately predicted HLA-A and HLA-B alleles in most subjects. It was shown in a later analysis that HLA-associated TCR beta chains were more clonally expanded than other, equally common chains.

The CDR3 has 15 residues. Germline CDR1 reads LNHDA; CDR2 reads SQIVND (reference sequence). V was trimmed by 3 bases and J by 4 bases, leaving 15 bases between them. 60 Vbeta and 13 Jbeta primers were used in PCR. The protocol was immunoSEQ multiplex PCR, while the TCRdb copy is restricted to in-frame clones and leaves out a portion. The data contain roughly 120,000 clones, about four fifths of them singletons. This receptor was taken from a woman aged 18-35 years in good health and CMV-seropositive. This chain uses TRBV19 with TRBJ1-2; D uncertain. The sequenced material came from PBMCs. CDR3 protein: CASSIQGGGLYGYTF. As DNA, the CDR3 is TGTGCCAGTAGTATTCAAGGCGGCGGGCTCTATGGCTACACCTTC.